The 23 T cell receptor beta chains in this list originate from one sample, sequenced in a study of shared clonotypes between healthy human individuals. Sequencing used immunoSEQ multiplex PCR; TCRdb keeps in-frame clones, though not all of them. This table has approximately 2,200,000 clones, just over 90% appearing once. It was CD45RO-negative cells, positively selected for CCR7, that made up naive CD8 cells, with terminally differentiated effector memory CD45RA+ cells excluded. The sample was naive CD8+ T cells from PBMCs. These receptors were collected from a man aged 18 to 30 in good health. Some clones in this sample may be carry-over from other donors' samples.

V is TRBV5-1 and J is TRBJ2-2, with TRBD2 as a possible D gene (6 bases). The V gene's germline CDR1 is SGHRS and CDR2 YFSETQ. This CDR3 has 17 amino acids. V shed 1 base and J shed 3 bases, with 16 bases lying between them. The CDR3 reads CASSLFGGATDTGELFF. CDR3 bases: TGCGCCAGCAGCTTGTTCGGGGGAGCGACAGACACCGGGGAGCTGTTTTTT.

This sequence joins TRBV23-1 and TRBJ2-2; D unclear. TRBV23-1 is an ORF; its function is uncertain. V lost 0 bases, J lost 2 bases, and 16 bases lay in between. The CDR3 is 18 amino acids. For the CDR3, the DNA is TGCGCCAGCAGTCAATCACAGTGGACGACCTTTAACACCGGGGAGCTGTTTTTT. It yields the protein CASSQSQWTTFNTGELFF.

This sequence joins TRBV11-1 and TRBJ2-3; no clear D gene. V was clipped by 7 bases and J by 6 bases, with 8 bases between them. Germline-derived CDR1 and CDR2 are SGHAT and FQDESV (reference sequence). The CDR3 runs to 11 residues. The CDR3, as DNA: TGTGCCAGCATAAGCTGGGATACGCAGTATTTT. It encodes CASISWDTQYF.

This clone was counted a single time. V gene TRBV27 combines with J gene TRBJ2-1, with 13 bases fitting TRBD2. V shed 6 bases and J 10 bases; nucleotides not matched to a gene: 3. This CDR3 is 13 amino acids long. CDR1 and CDR2 from the germline V gene are MNHEY and SMNVEV (reference sequence). The CDR3: CASRPGLAGEQFF. DNA for the CDR3: TGTGCCAGCAGACCGGGACTAGCGGGAGAGCAGTTCTTC.

The rearrangement uses TRBV4-3 and TRBJ1-5; TRBD1 might be the D (5 bases). This CDR3 is built from 17 residues. Germline V gives CDR1 LGHNA, CDR2 YSLEER. The V and J ends lost 3 bases and 3 bases respectively, with 18 bases between them. CDR3 in DNA: TGCGCCAGCAGCCAGTCGTGGAGGGGAAACCCCAATCAGCCCCAGCATTTT. This gives the protein CASSQSWRGNPNQPQHF.

This clone is a singleton in its sample. The chain is built from TRBV28 and TRBJ1-1; D uncertain. Germline V gives CDR1 MDHEN, CDR2 SYDVKM. Trimming pared 6 bases from V and 0 bases from J, leaving 8 bases between. The CDR3 spans 13 residues. The chain's CDR3 is CASRGWVNTEAFF. CDR3 nucleotide sequence: TGTGCCAGCAGGGGGTGGGTGAACACTGAAGCTTTCTTT.

This chain joins TRBV6-5 and TRBJ2-1; possibly TRBD2 for D (5 bases). V gave up 5 bases and J gave up 0 bases, with 8 bases separating them. The CDR3 is made up of 14 amino acids. Looked up from germline, CDR1 is MNHEY and CDR2 is SVGAGI. The CDR3 DNA reads TGTGCCAGCAGTAAAAGCGGCTCCTACAATGAGCAGTTCTTC. Residues: CASSKSGSYNEQFF.

Concerning this clone itself: The same CDR3 arises from other DNA sequences in this sample as well. The CDR3, as DNA: TGCGCCAGCAGCTTGGGTCCGAACACCGGGGAGCTGTTTTTT. Protein: CASSLGPNTGELFF. The rearrangement joins TRBV5-1 to TRBJ2-2; D is ambiguous. This CDR3 spans 14 amino acids. Germline CDR1 is SGHRS and CDR2 is YFSETQ. V gave up 0 bases and J gave up 0 bases, with 3 bases separating them. Using reference TRBV5-1 and TRBJ2-2 for the parts outside the CDR3, the full variable domain is KAGVTQTPRYLIKTRGQQVTLSCSPISGHRSVSWYQQTPGQGLQFLFEYFSETQRNKGNFPGRFSGRQFSNSRSEMNVSTLELGDSALYLCASSLGPNTGELFFGEGSRLTVL.

This sequence joins TRBV7-9 and TRBJ1-2; D is unclear. Trimming shortened V by 2 bases and J by 6 bases, and 16 bases separated the two germline ends. The length of the CDR3 is 15 residues. Germline V lookup: CDR1 SEHNR, CDR2 FQNEAQ (reference sequence). As DNA, the CDR3 is TGTGCCAGCAGCTTAAGCGGGCGCGGGAACGATGGCTACACCTTC. Encoded protein: CASSLSGRGNDGYTF.

The chain has TRBV2 and TRBJ2-1; D call uncertain. V gave up 6 bases and J gave up 0 bases, with 15 bases separating them. CDR3 length: 16 amino acids. Germline CDR1 reads SNHLY; CDR2 reads FYNNEI. For the CDR3, the DNA is TGTGCCAGCAGGGCCCGGACGGCCCTCTCCTACAATGAGCAGTTCTTC. Protein: CASRARTALSYNEQFF.

The chain carries TRBV7-9 and TRBJ1-2; no clear D gene. V was pared by 5 bases and J by 4 bases, with 8 bases between. The CDR3 extends over 12 amino acids. Germline V gene sequence: CDR1 SEHNR, CDR2 FQNEAQ (reference sequence). The CDR3 coding sequence is TGTGCCAGCAGCGTAGGCCCCTATGGCTACACCTTC. It codes for CASSVGPYGYTF. Combining the CDR3 with reference TRBV7-9 and TRBJ1-2 gives the whole variable domain DTGVSQNPRHKITKRGQNVTFRCDPISEHNRLYWYRQTLGQGPEFLTYFQNEAQLEKSRLLSDRFSAERPKGSFSTLEIQRTEQGDSAMYLCASSVGPYGYTFGSGTRLTVV.

This clone was picked up one time. This chain links TRBV7-3 with TRBJ2-5, with 8 bases aligning to TRBD2. After removal of 6 bases from V and 4 bases from J, the junction contained 10 bases not matched to a gene. The germline V gene has CDR1 SGHTA and CDR2 FQGTGA. This CDR3 comprises 15 residues. CDR3 DNA sequence: TGTGCCAGCAGGCTTACCGGGACTAGATCAGAGACCCAGTACTTC. This encodes CASRLTGTRSETQYF. The full variable domain, completed using reference TRBV7-3 and TRBJ2-5, is GAGVSQTPSNKVTEKGKYVELRCDPISGHTALYWYRQSLGQGPEFLIYFQGTGAADDSGLPNDRFFAVRPEGSVSTLKIQRTERGDSAVYLCASRLTGTRSETQYFGPGTRLLVL.

The chain uses TRBV27 and TRBJ2-3; 7 bases line up with TRBD1. Germline V CDR1 and CDR2: MNHEY, SMNVEV (reference sequence). V was clipped by 8 bases and J by 2 bases; unmatched bases: 10. The CDR3 runs to 15 residues. In DNA form, the CDR3 reads TGTGCCAGCGGTAAAGGGACAGCTAACACAGATACGCAGTATTTT. It is translated as CASGKGTANTDTQYF.

CDR3 in amino acids: CASSETGYGYTF. The CDR3 coding sequence is TGTGCCAGCAGTGAAACAGGATATGGCTACACCTTC. The chain couples TRBV27 to TRBJ1-2; weak D call: TRBD1 (5 bases). The CDR3 spans 12 residues. V dropped 5 bases and J dropped 5 bases, with 9 bases sitting between them. Germline V lookup: CDR1 MNHEY, CDR2 SMNVEV (reference sequence).

The chain couples TRBV2 to TRBJ1-2; D gene uncertain. V was trimmed by 2 bases and J by 4 bases, leaving 14 bases between them. This CDR3 comprises 15 residues. Looked up from germline, CDR1 is SNHLY and CDR2 is FYNNEI. The CDR3 sequence: CASSELSGDPYGYTF. In DNA form, the CDR3 reads TGTGCCAGCAGTGAACTTTCCGGGGATCCCTATGGCTACACCTTC.

The chain joins TRBV6-4 to TRBJ2-1; 14 bases are shared with TRBD2. This CDR3 spans 15 amino acids. CDR1 is MRHNA and CDR2 is SNTAGT in the germline V gene. V lost 6 bases to trimming and J lost 10 bases; unmatched junction nucleotides: 8. The chain's CDR3 is CASSPTSGRAWEQFF. The DNA for the CDR3 is TGTGCCAGCAGCCCGACTAGCGGGAGGGCCTGGGAGCAGTTCTTC.

The chain uses TRBV27 and TRBJ2-3; TRBD2 aligns across 13 bases. V shed 5 bases and J 6 bases; nucleotides not matched to a gene: 8. The germline gives CDR1 MNHEY, CDR2 SMNVEV (reference sequence). There are 16 residues in the CDR3. The CDR3 nucleotides read TGTGCCAGCAGTCAAAGGACTAGCGGGAGCGCGGATACGCAGTATTTT. Its protein product is CASSQRTSGSADTQYF.

J is TRBJ1-1 and V is TRBV4-1; 7 nucleotides match TRBD1. V shed 1 base, J shed 3 bases, and the junction held 8 bases outside the gene matches. CDR1 is MGHRA and CDR2 is YSYEKL in the germline V gene. The CDR3 sequence is 16 residues long. The CDR3 here is CASSQGRGQGDTEAFF. The CDR3 DNA is TGCGCCAGCAGCCAAGGGAGGGGCCAGGGGGACACTGAAGCTTTCTTT.

On this clone: The same CDR3 arises from other DNA sequences in this sample as well. In DNA, the CDR3 is TGTGCCAGCAGCCCGAGGGGCTACGAGCAGTACTTC. Protein product: CASSPRGYEQYF. The rearrangement uses TRBV7-9 and TRBJ2-5; possibly TRBD1 or TRBD2 for D (5 bases each). The last part of the DNA fits TRBJ2-7 better; the J call may be wrong. There are 12 residues in the CDR3. Germline lookup yields CDR1 SEHNR and CDR2 FQNEAQ (reference sequence).

The chain joins TRBV19 to TRBJ1-5; tentatively, D is TRBD1 (5 bases). This CDR3 spans 16 amino acids. Trimming took 4 bases from V and 5 from J, leaving 18 bases between them. In germline, CDR1 is LNHDA, CDR2 SQIVND (reference sequence). The CDR3 coding sequence is TGTGCCAGTAGTACGGGACCTCGTTCATGGGATCAGCCCCAGCATTTT. Its protein product is CASSTGPRSWDQPQHF. The full variable domain, with the rest looked up from reference TRBV19 and TRBJ1-5, is DGGITQSPKYLFRKEGQNVTLSCEQNLNHDAMYWYRQDPGQGLRLIYYSQIVNDFQKGDIAEGYSVSREKKESFPLTVTSAQKNPTAFYLCASSTGPRSWDQPQHFGDGTRLSIL.

This clone was picked up one time. The chain carries TRBV9 and TRBJ2-1; D unclear. CDR1 and CDR2 from the germline V gene are SGDLS and YYNGEE. The CDR3 is 13 amino acids. The V gene lost 3 bases and the J gene lost 3 bases, with 7 bases spanning the gap. For the CDR3, the DNA is TGTGCCAGCAGCGCTGGCCTCTACAATGAGCAGTTCTTC. This gives the protein CASSAGLYNEQFF.

V gene TRBV28 combines with J gene TRBJ1-1; perhaps TRBD1 as D (5 bases). Germline V gives CDR1 MDHEN, CDR2 SYDVKM. Deletions cut 5 bases from V and 8 bases from J, with 15 bases between. CDR3 length: 13 amino acids. CDR3 DNA sequence: TGTGCCAGCAGTCCCCGGGGGTTCTACGAAGCTTTCTTT. This codes for CASSPRGFYEAFF.

The gene calls are TRBV9 and TRBJ1-6; 10 bases match TRBD1. Germline-derived CDR1 and CDR2 are SGDLS and YYNGEE. The V and J ends lost 4 bases and 6 bases, in that order; junction bases with no gene match: 4. This CDR3 contains 15 residues. The CDR3 region is CASSWTGGSNSPLHF. CDR3 bases: TGTGCCAGCAGCTGGACAGGGGGAAGTAATTCACCCCTCCACTTT.